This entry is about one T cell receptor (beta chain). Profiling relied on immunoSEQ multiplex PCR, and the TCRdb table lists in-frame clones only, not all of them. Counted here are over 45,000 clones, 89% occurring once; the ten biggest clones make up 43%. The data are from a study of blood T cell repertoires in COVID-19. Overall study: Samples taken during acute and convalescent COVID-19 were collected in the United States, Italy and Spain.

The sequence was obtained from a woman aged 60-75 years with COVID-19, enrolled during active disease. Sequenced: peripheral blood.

CDR3 in amino acids: CASRRDRGRSTDTQYF. In DNA, the CDR3 is TGTGCCAGCAGGCGCGACAGGGGAAGGAGCACAGATACGCAGTATTTT. This sequence joins TRBV5-4 and TRBJ2-3, with TRBD1 matching over 8 bases. Looked up from germline, CDR1 is SGHNT and CDR2 is YYREEE (reference sequence). Germline trimming cut 5 bases from V and 0 bases from J; bases unmatched to any gene: 8. CDR3 length: 16 amino acids.